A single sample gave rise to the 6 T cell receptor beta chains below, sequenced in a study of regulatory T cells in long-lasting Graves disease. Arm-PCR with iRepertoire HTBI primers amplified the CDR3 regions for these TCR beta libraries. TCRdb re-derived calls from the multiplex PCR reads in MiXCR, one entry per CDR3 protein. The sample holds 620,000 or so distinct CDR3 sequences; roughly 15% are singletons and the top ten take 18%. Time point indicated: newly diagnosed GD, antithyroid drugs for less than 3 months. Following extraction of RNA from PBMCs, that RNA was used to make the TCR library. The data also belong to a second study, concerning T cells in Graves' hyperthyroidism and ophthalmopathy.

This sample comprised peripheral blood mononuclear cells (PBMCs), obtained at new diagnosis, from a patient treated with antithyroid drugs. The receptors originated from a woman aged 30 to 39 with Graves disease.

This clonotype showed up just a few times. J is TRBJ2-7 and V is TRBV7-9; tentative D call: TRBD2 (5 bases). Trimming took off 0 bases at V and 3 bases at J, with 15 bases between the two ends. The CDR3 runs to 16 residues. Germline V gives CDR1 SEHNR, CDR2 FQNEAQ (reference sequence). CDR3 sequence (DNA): TGTGCCAGCAGCTTAGCGGGAGCTCCTGAAGGCTACGAGCAGTACTTC. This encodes CASSLAGAPEGYEQYF.

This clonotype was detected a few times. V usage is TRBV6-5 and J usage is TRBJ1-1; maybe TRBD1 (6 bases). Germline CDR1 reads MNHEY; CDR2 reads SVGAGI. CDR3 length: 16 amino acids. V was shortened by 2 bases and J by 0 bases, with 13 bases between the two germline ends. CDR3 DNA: TGTGCCAGCAGTTACGGCATCGGGGACATGAACACTGAAGCTTTCTTT. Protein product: CASSYGIGDMNTEAFF.

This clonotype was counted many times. As DNA, the CDR3 is TGTGCCAGTAGCCCGTACGGGGAAGACTATGGCTACACCTTC. This translates into CASSPYGEDYGYTF. The J gene is TRBJ1-2, the V gene TRBV19; no clear D. Germline-derived CDR1 and CDR2 are LNHDA and SQIVND (reference sequence). CDR3 length equals 14 residues. V lost 6 bases, J lost 3 bases, and 14 bases lay in between.

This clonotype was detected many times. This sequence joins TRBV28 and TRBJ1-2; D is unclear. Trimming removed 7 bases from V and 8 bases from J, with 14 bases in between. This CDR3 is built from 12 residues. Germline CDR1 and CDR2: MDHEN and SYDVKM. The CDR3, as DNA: TGTGCCAGCAAGACATTGGCAGCCGGCTACACCTTC. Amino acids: CASKTLAAGYTF.

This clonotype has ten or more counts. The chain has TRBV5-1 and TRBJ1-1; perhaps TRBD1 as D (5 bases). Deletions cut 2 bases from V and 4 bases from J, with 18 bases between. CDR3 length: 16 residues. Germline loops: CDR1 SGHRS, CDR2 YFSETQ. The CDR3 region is CASSFGNLQGSTEAFF. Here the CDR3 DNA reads TGCGCCAGCAGCTTCGGAAATCTTCAGGGCAGCACTGAAGCTTTCTTT.

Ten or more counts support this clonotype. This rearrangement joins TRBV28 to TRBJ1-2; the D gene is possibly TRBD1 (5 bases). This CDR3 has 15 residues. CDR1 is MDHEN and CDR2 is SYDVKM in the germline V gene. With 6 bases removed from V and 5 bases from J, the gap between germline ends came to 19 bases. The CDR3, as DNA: TGTGCCAGCAGCGCTACCGGGACCGAAGTTTATGGCTACACCTTC. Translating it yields CASSATGTEVYGYTF.